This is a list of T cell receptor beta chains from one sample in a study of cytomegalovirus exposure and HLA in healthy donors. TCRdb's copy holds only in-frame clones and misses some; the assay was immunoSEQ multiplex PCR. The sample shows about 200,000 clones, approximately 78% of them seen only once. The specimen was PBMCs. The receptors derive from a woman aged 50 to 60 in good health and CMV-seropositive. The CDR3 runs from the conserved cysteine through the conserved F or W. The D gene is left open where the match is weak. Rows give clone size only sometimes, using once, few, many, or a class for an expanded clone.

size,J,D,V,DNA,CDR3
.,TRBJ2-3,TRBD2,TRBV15,TGTGCCACCAGACCGATAGCGGGGTTAGCAATGCCAGATACGCAGTATTTT,CATRPIAGLAMPDTQYF
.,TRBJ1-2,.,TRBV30,TGTGCCTGGAGTGTTCTCCGGGGGGTCAGCTATGGCTACACCTTC,CAWSVLRGVSYGYTF
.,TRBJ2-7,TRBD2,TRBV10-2,TGCGCCAGCAGTGACCCTGGGACTAGCGGGGGTTACGAGCAGTACTTC,CASSDPGTSGGYEQYF
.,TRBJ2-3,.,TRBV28,TGTGCCAGCAGTACCCCGTGGAGCGGTGGTAACTTAAACACAGATACGCAGTATTTT,CASSTPWSGGNLNTDTQYF
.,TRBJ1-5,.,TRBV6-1,TGTGCCAGCAGTGAATTCTATGGGGGAGGTAATCAGCCCCAGCATTTT,CASSEFYGGGNQPQHF
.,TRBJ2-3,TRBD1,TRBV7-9,TGTGCCAGCAGCTTATGGACAGGACCCACAGATACGCAGTATTTT,CASSLWTGPTDTQYF
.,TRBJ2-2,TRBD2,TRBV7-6,TGTGCCAGCAGCCCTGGACTAGCGGGTGACACCGGGGAGCTGTTTTTT,CASSPGLAGDTGELFF
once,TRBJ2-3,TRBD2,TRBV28,TGTGCCAGCCCCCCCCCTAGCGGGGTGAGCACAGATACGCAGTATTTT,CASPPPSGVSTDTQYF
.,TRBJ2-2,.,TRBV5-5,TGTGCCAGCAGCCGCTACCGGGGTGAGACCGGGGAGCTGTTTTTT,CASSRYRGETGELFF
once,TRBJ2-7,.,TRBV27,TGTGCCAGCAGTTGGGGGGACAGATCCTACGAGCAGTACTTC,CASSWGDRSYEQYF
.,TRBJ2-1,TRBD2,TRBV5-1,TGCGCCAGCAGCTTGCCCGGGACTAGCGGAGACAATGAGCAGTTCTTC,CASSLPGTSGDNEQFF
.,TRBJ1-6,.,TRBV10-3,TGTGCCATCAGTGACCGCAATTGGGGAGCGGGCACTAATTCACCCCTCCACTTT,CAISDRNWGAGTNSPLHF
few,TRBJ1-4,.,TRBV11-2,TGTGCCAGCAGCCCCGGGGACACTGGTGAAAAACTGTTTTTT,CASSPGDTGEKLFF
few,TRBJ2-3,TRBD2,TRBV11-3,TGTGCCAGCAGCTTAGGGTCTAGCGGGAGTACAGATACGCAGTATTTT,CASSLGSSGSTDTQYF